The rows below give T cell receptor beta chains drawn from one sample of a study of shared clonotypes between healthy human individuals. Measured with immunoSEQ multiplex PCR; TCRdb has only the in-frame clones, and not every one. The table records over 2,000,000 clones, over 85% of them present only once. Sequencing was carried out using naive CD8+ T cells from PBMCs. The receptors shown here come from a man in his late teens or twenties in good health. Some clones in this sample may be carry-over from other donors' samples. Both conserved end residues are trimmed from each CDR3. Fields, in order: V gene, J gene, clone size, CDR3 protein. Rows give clone size only sometimes, using once, few, many, or a class for an expanded clone.

>TRBV5-8|TRBJ2-3|.
ASSHPGDTQY
>TRBV2|TRBJ2-1|.
ASSYPGGNEQF
>TRBV5-1|TRBJ1-2|.
ASSPTGPTLPNYGYT
>TRBV5-1|TRBJ1-2|.
ASSKDRDYGYT
>TRBV7-8|TRBJ1-4|once
ASSLQGTSEKLF
>TRBV13|TRBJ2-5|.
ASSPRTGVVLGETQY
>TRBV4-3|TRBJ2-7|.
ASSQDGGRDEQY
>TRBV4-3|TRBJ2-5|.
ASSQWTDPRETQY
>TRBV27|TRBJ2-3|.
ASSPSWGEGTDTQY
>TRBV7-2|TRBJ1-1|.
ASSLSWTGLNTEAF
>TRBV4-2|TRBJ2-1|.
ASSHLPGEQF
>TRBV19|TRBJ1-5|few
ASSEGTASYQPQH
>TRBV28|TRBJ2-7|once
ASSPGLYEQY
>TRBV9|TRBJ1-2|.
ASSGYDSGAYPPYGYT
>TRBV7-6|TRBJ2-1|.
ASSLVRVRGNEQF
>TRBV9|TRBJ2-1|once
ASSVGRHYNEQF
>TRBV29-1|.|.
SVQRGSGGPHEQY
>TRBV29-1|TRBJ1-4|.
SVAQGTNEKLF
>TRBV7-9|TRBJ2-7|once
ASSLRSGRSSYEQY
>TRBV7-6|TRBJ2-7|.
ASSLEYTRSGGLYEQY
>TRBV7-9|TRBJ2-7|.
ASRTGAFYEQY
>TRBV15|TRBJ1-5|.
ATSPTPGNSNQPQH
>TRBV5-1|TRBJ2-7|.
ASSLGRGSHEQY
>TRBV30|TRBJ2-7|.
AWREGTAYEQY
>TRBV7-3|TRBJ1-1|.
ASSLAGGNTEAF
>TRBV27|TRBJ2-7|.
ASSFRDRPYEQY
>TRBV13|TRBJ2-7|.
ASSSTGTSYEQY
>TRBV7-9|TRBJ2-3|.
ASSLAQGGSTDTQY
>TRBV27|TRBJ1-6|.
ASSPSGEFGSPLH
>TRBV27|TRBJ2-7|.
ASTPSWGAIPYEQY
>TRBV7-6|TRBJ2-7|once
ASSQKTSGKGEQY
>TRBV12-5|TRBJ2-2|.
ASRVGQGGTGELF
>TRBV4-3|TRBJ1-2|.
ASSESREYGYT
>TRBV7-2|TRBJ1-2|.
ASSLGAFIGDGYT
>TRBV28|TRBJ1-1|.
ASRRIRNTEAF
>TRBV4-1|TRBJ2-7|.
ASSQTSGSTYEQY
>TRBV10-3|TRBJ2-1|.
AISESARAAFYNEQF
>TRBV7-9|TRBJ2-7|.
ASSPKPTGSAEQY
>TRBV7-9|TRBJ2-4|once
ASSLRRGAKNIQY
>TRBV19|TRBJ1-5|.
ASSPSRTGINQPQH
>TRBV11-2|TRBJ2-7|few
ASSLGGWEQY
>TRBV7-2|TRBJ2-2|.
ASRTSGGEYGELF
>TRBV13|TRBJ2-2|.
ASSPSGTYTGELF
>TRBV10-2|TRBJ2-1|once
ASSIGRPNEQF
>TRBV27|TRBJ1-5|.
ASKTNRNSNQPQH
>TRBV4-3|TRBJ2-3|.
ASSLDRATQY
>TRBV28|TRBJ2-7|.
ASSLRGVDEQY
>TRBV2|TRBJ2-1|.
ASSRWGSYNEQF
>TRBV29-1|TRBJ2-6|.
SVVAQREAGANVLT
>TRBV7-2|TRBJ2-5|.
ASSHPGGWETQY
>TRBV28|TRBJ2-7|.
ASRRTSYEQY
>TRBV7-3|TRBJ2-1|.
ASSPSSGSREQF